Following are 8 T cell receptor beta chains from one sample sequenced in a study of shared clonotypes between healthy human individuals. Profiling relied on immunoSEQ multiplex PCR, and the TCRdb table lists in-frame clones only, not all of them. The profile shows approximately 980,000 clones, more than 75% of them singletons. Input material: memory CD4+ T cells sorted from blood. Subset described: CD45RA-negative fraction. The origin of the receptors is a man younger than 30 in good health.

The rearrangement uses TRBV6-5 and TRBJ2-1; D remains unclear. CDR3 length equals 15 residues. Germline CDR1 MNHEY, CDR2 SVGAGI. The germline V and J ends were trimmed by 6 bases and 5 bases, with 17 bases remaining between them. The CDR3 loop is CASSTRWSTDNEQFF. The DNA of the CDR3 is TGTGCCAGCAGCACCCGTTGGTCTACGGACAATGAGCAGTTCTTC.

Comment on this clone: The sample holds other DNA sequences that translate to the same CDR3. This chain joins TRBV30 and TRBJ1-5; a possible D gene is TRBD1 (6 bases). CDR1 GTSNPN and CDR2 SVGIG come from the germline V gene (reference sequence). The CDR3 consists of 15 residues. V lost 0 bases and J lost 1, with 10 bases in between. CDR3 coding DNA: TGTGCCTGGAGTGTAGGGGGATCAAGCAATCAGCCCCAGCATTTT. It encodes CAWSVGGSSNQPQHF. The full variable domain, in which reference TRBV30 and TRBJ1-5 provide the parts outside the CDR3, is SQTIHQWPATLVQPVGSPLSLECTVEGTSNPNLYWYRQAAGRGLQLLFYSVGIGQISSEVPQNLSASRPQDRQFILSSKKLLLSDSGFYLCAWSVGGSSNQPQHFGDGTRLSIL.

The rearrangement joins TRBV5-1 to TRBJ2-1; TRBD2 matches 10 bases. The germline gives CDR1 SGHRS, CDR2 YFSETQ. This CDR3 comprises 15 residues. V was clipped by 4 bases and J by 7 bases; unmatched bases: 8. CDR3 amino acids: CASSPEPSGRNEQFF. The CDR3 coding sequence is TGCGCCAGCAGCCCGGAACCTAGCGGGAGAAATGAGCAGTTCTTC.

This clone has more than one count but fewer than ten. The V gene is TRBV27, the J gene TRBJ2-3; TRBD2 might be the D (6 bases). V lost 5 bases and J 0 bases, leaving 15 bases between the germline ends. This CDR3 has 16 residues. Germline V gene lookup returns CDR1 MNHEY and CDR2 SMNVEV (reference sequence). In DNA form, the CDR3 reads TGTGCCAGCAGTCCAAGGAGCGGGCGTAGCACAGATACGCAGTATTTT. This gives the protein CASSPRSGRSTDTQYF.

V gene TRBV5-6 combines with J gene TRBJ1-2; D remains ambiguous. V was cut by 2 bases and J by 8 bases, with 7 bases left in between. The germline gives CDR1 SGHDT, CDR2 YYEEEE. The CDR3 runs to 11 residues. The CDR3 DNA is TGTGCCAGCAGCTTCGAGGACGGCTACACCTTC. Its translation: CASSFEDGYTF.

This sequence joins TRBV5-6 and TRBJ1-4; 9 bases are shared with TRBD1. Germline V gene data show CDR1 as SGHDT and CDR2 as YYEEEE. This CDR3 contains 15 residues. The V segment lost 6 bases and the J segment 6 bases; nucleotides outside the gene matches: 9. CDR3 DNA sequence: TGTGCCAGCACCCATACAGGGGGCGGGTATGAAAAACTGTTTTTT. Its translation is CASTHTGGGYEKLFF. The variable domain in full, completed from reference TRBV5-6 and TRBJ1-4, reads DAGVTQSPTHLIKTRGQQVTLRCSPKSGHDTVSWYQQALGQGPQFIFQYYEEEERQRGNFPDRFSGHQFPNYSSELNVNALLLGDSALYLCASTHTGGGYEKLFFGSGTQLSVL.

The rearrangement links TRBV2 to TRBJ1-2; 8 nucleotides line up with TRBD1. Germline CDR1 SNHLY, CDR2 FYNNEI. The V gene end was trimmed by 6 bases and the J gene end by 7 bases; junction bases not matched to a gene: 4. The CDR3 runs 12 residues. The CDR3 spells CASRLDRGGYTF. For the CDR3, the DNA is TGTGCCAGCAGACTTGACAGGGGTGGCTACACCTTC.

This sequence joins TRBV14 and TRBJ1-1; no clear D gene. The germline gives CDR1 SGHDN, CDR2 FVKESK. The length of the CDR3 is 13 residues. V dropped 5 bases and J dropped 2 bases, with 9 bases sitting between them. The CDR3 DNA is TGTGCCAGCAGCATCCAACCTAACACTGAAGCTTTCTTT. This encodes CASSIQPNTEAFF.